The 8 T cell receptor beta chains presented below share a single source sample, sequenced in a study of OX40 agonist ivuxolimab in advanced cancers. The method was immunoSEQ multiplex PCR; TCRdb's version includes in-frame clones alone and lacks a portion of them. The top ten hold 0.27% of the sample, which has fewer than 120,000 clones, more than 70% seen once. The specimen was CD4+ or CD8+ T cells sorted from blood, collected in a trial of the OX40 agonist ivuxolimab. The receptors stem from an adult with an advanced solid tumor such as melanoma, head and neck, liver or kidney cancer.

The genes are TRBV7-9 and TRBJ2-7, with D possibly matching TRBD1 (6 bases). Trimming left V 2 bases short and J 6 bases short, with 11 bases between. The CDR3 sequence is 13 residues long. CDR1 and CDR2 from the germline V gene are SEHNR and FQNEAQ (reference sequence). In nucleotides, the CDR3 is TGTGCCAGCAGCTTAAGAACAGGGAGCGAGCAGTACTTC. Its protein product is CASSLRTGSEQYF.

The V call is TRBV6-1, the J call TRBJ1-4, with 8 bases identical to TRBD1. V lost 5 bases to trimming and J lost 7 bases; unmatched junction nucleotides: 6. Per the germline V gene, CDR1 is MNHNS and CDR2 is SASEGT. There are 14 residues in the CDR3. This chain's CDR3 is CASSQDRDSEKLFF. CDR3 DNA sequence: TGTGCCAGCAGTCAGGACAGGGATAGTGAAAAACTGTTTTTT.

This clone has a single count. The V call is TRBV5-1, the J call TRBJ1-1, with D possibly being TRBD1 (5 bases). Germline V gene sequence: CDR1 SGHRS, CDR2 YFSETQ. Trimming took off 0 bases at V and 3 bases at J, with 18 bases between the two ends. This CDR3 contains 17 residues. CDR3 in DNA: TGCGCCAGCAGCTTGGGACCAAGGGCGGGAGGGGACACTGAAGCTTTCTTT. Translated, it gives CASSLGPRAGGDTEAFF. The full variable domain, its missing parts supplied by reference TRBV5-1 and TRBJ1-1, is KAGVTQTPRYLIKTRGQQVTLSCSPISGHRSVSWYQQTPGQGLQFLFEYFSETQRNKGNFPGRFSGRQFSNSRSEMNVSTLELGDSALYLCASSLGPRAGGDTEAFFGQGTRLTVV.

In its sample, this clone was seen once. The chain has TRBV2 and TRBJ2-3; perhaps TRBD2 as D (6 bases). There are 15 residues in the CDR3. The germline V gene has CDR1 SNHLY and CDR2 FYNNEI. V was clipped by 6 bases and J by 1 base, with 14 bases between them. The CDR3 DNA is TGTGCCAGCAGCCGGGACTCCACGGGCACAGATACGCAGTATTTT. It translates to CASSRDSTGTDTQYF. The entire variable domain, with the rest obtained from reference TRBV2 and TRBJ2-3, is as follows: EPEVTQTPSHQVTQMGQEVILRCVPISNHLYFYWYRQILGQKVEFLVSFYNNEISEKSEIFDDQFSVERPDGSNFTLKIRSTKLEDSAMYFCASSRDSTGTDTQYFGPGTRLTVL.

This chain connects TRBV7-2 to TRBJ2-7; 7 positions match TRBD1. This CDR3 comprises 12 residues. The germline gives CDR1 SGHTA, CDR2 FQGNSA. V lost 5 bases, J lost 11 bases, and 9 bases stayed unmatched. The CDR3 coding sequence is TGTGCCAGCAGCACTCGACAGGGTTTAAAGTACTTC. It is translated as CASSTRQGLKYF. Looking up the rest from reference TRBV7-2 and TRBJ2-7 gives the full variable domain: GAGVSQSPSNKVTEKGKDVELRCDPISGHTALYWYRQSLGQGLEFLIYFQGNSAPDKSGLPSDRFSAERTGGSVSTLTIQRTQQEDSAVYLCASSTRQGLKYFGPGTRLTVT.

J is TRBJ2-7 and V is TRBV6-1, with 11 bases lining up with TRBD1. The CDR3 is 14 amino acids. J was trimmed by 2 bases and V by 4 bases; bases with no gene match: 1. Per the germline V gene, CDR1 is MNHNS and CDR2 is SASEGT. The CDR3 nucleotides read TGTGCCAGCAGTGCGGACAGGGGGCCCTACGAGCAGTACTTC. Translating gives CASSADRGPYEQYF.

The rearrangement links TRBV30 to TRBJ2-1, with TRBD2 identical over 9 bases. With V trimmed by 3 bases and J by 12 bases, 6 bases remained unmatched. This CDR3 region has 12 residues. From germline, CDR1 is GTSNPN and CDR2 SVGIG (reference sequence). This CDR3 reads CAWRLSGRGQFF. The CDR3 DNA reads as TGTGCCTGGAGACTTAGCGGGAGAGGGCAGTTCTTC.

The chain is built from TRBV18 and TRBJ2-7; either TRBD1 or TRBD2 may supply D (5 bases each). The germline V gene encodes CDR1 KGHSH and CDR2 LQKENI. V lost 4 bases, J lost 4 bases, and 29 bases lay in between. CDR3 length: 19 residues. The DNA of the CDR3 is TGTGCCAGCTCACTAAGCCCCCCCTATGTCCGGGGCAGTCCGTACGAGCAGTACTTC. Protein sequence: CASSLSPPYVRGSPYEQYF.